Included here is one TCR beta chain sequence, with context. This entry belongs to a study of control samples from healthy donors and cancer patients. The data were produced by immunoSEQ multiplex PCR, yet TCRdb's version contains in-frame clones alone and is incomplete. Here the sample spans approximately 87,000 clones, around 92% being singletons. This receptor was obtained from a man between 50 and 59 years old in good health. Sequencing input: blood.

The CDR3, as DNA: TGTGCCAGCAGCTTTTCAGCGGGGGCTAGCACAGATACGCAGTATTTT. Amino acids: CASSFSAGASTDTQYF. The rearrangement uses TRBV5-6 and TRBJ2-3; TRBD2 agrees at 8 bases. Germline V CDR1 and CDR2: SGHDT, YYEEEE. The CDR3 is 16 residues long. V lost 2 bases to trimming and J lost 0 bases; unmatched junction nucleotides: 5.